Reported below is one T cell receptor (beta chain). The sample is drawn from a study of T cells after posttransplantation cyclophosphamide. Germline V lookup: CDR1 SGHAT, CDR2 FQNNGV. V lost 1 base, J lost 7 bases, and 16 bases lay in between. The CDR3 has 15 residues. Using immunoSEQ multiplex PCR, the repertoire was profiled, and TCRdb retains in-frame clones only, with some absent. Of tens of thousands of clones in the sample, 93% are singletons; the top ten hold about 3.2%. Sequences were obtained from PBMCs. This chain uses TRBV11-2 with TRBJ1-2; D call uncertain. This clonotype originated in a young woman in good health and a related stem cell transplant donor. DNA for the CDR3: TGTGCCAGCAGCTTAGCCCCCGAGGGCTCTGGTGGCTACACCTTC. It specifies CASSLAPEGSGGYTF.